Listed below are T cell receptor beta chains from one sample, sequenced in a study of T cell repertoires in cytomegalovirus infection. TCRdb itself ran the reads through MiXCR, one entry per CDR3 protein. In the table there are some 270,000 distinct CDR3 sequences, more than 15% of which are singletons. The material sequenced was CD8+ T cells from PBMCs. All receptors come from a human donor in good health (CMV status not recorded). Some clones in this sample may be carry-over from other donors' samples. Both conserved end residues are part of each CDR3. A D gene is named only where the DNA matches it firmly. A clone size is listed for some rows: how often the clone was seen (once, few, many), or a class if it is expanded.

j_gene,v_gene,abundance,len,d_gene,CDR3nt,CDR3aa
TRBJ2-7,TRBV7-2,many,16,.,TGTGCCAGCAGCTTAGCTGGGGGGACCGGATGGTACGAGCAGTACTTC,CASSLAGGTGWYEQYF
TRBJ1-1,TRBV7-2,many,16,TRBD1,TGTGCCAGCAGCTTAGGAGGGACAGGGTTTAACACTGAAGCTTTCTTT,CASSLGGTGFNTEAFF
TRBJ2-5,TRBV5-1,.,12,.,TGCGCCAGCAACATCCCCCAAGAGACCCAGTACTTC,CASNIPQETQYF
TRBJ1-1,TRBV11-2,few,20,.,TGTGCCAGCAGCTTTTTTTCCTCTTTTCGGGGGAACCTTATGAACACTGAAGCTTTCTTT,CASSFFSSFRGNLMNTEAFF
TRBJ1-1,TRBV5-1,.,14,.,TGCGCCAGCAGCTTGGAGGGATATGCGGCTGAAGCTTTCTTT,CASSLEGYAAEAFF
TRBJ2-1,TRBV28,.,17,.,TGTGCCAGCAGTTTAATTCCGCAGTGGGGAGTTGGGGGGGAGCAGTTCTTC,CASSLIPQWGVGGEQFF
TRBJ2-7,TRBV7-2,many,13,.,TGTGCCAGCAGCTTTCTGGGGGCGTACGAGCAGTACTTC,CASSFLGAYEQYF
TRBJ2-1,TRBV29-1,many,12,.,TGCAGCGTTGAAGATACTCACAATGAGCAGTTCTTC,CSVEDTHNEQFF
TRBJ2-4,TRBV28,.,13,.,TGTGCCAGCCGACAACAGGGCGGCGACATTCAGTACTTC,CASRQQGGDIQYF
TRBJ2-1,TRBV5-6,.,13,.,TGTGCCAGCAGCTTGCCCGAAGTTGTTCGGGAGTTCTTC,CASSLPEVVREFF
TRBJ1-1,TRBV19,few,14,.,TGTGCCAGTAGTATCGGCGGGATGAACACTGAAGCTTTCTTT,CASSIGGMNTEAFF
TRBJ2-5,TRBV15,few,15,.,TGTGCCACCAGCAGAGATCGTACAGTCGGAGAGACCCAGTACTTC,CATSRDRTVGETQYF
TRBJ1-5,TRBV4-1,many,18,.,TGCGCCAGCAGCCAAGATCCCCCCTTGGGCGGAAGCAATCAGCCCCAGCATTTT,CASSQDPPLGGSNQPQHF
TRBJ2-1,TRBV7-9,many,12,TRBD1,TGTGCCAGCAGGCACGACAGGGGGAACCAGTTCTTC,CASRHDRGNQFF
TRBJ2-7,TRBV5-6,many,13,.,TGTGCCAGCAGCTTAGGCAGGTCCTACGAGCAGTACTTC,CASSLGRSYEQYF
TRBJ2-7,TRBV7-8,many,17,.,TGTGCCAGCAGCTTAAGTAACAGAGAGACGCTCCCTAGGGAGCAGTACTTC,CASSLSNRETLPREQYF
TRBJ2-3,TRBV7-6,many,18,.,TGTGCCAGCAGCTCGGGGGGAGCGGTGCGGGGGCTCACAGATACGCAGTATTTT,CASSSGGAVRGLTDTQYF
TRBJ1-1,TRBV14,.,18,.,TGTGCCAGCAGCAAGGAGCTGAGGACAGACGTAGGAAGGGGTGAAGCTTTCTTT,CASSKELRTDVGRGEAFF
TRBJ2-7,TRBV11-2,.,16,TRBD2,TGTGCCAGCAGCTTACTAGCGGGGGGCTATACCTACGGGCAGTACTTC,CASSLLAGGYTYGQYF
TRBJ2-7,TRBV12-3/TRBV12-4,many,14,.,TGTGCCAGCAGTTTTTCAGGGATATTCTACGAGCAGTACTTC,CASSFSGIFYEQYF
TRBJ2-3,TRBV6-5,.,15,.,TGTGCCAGCAGCCGAGGACGGAAGCTCACAGATACGCAGTATTTT,CASSRGRKLTDTQYF
TRBJ1-1,TRBV29-1,few,13,.,TGCAGCGTTGAAGGGGACGTGAACACTGAAGCTTTCTTT,CSVEGDVNTEAFF
TRBJ1-1,TRBV7-6,few,15,.,TGTGCCAGCAGCTTCCCATCAGGGGTGAACACTGAAGCTTTCTTT,CASSFPSGVNTEAFF
TRBJ1-2,TRBV20-1,few,16,.,TGCAGTGCAAGGGACAATAGTCGGCGGTCTGACTATGGCTACACCTTC,CSARDNSRRSDYGYTF
TRBJ1-2,TRBV2,.,12,TRBD1,TGTGCCAGCCGCGGACAGGGGGCGGACTACACCTTC,CASRGQGADYTF
TRBJ1-1,TRBV20-1,.,11,.,TGCAGTGCTACCCCAGGCTTAGAAGCTTTCTTT,CSATPGLEAFF
TRBJ1-1,TRBV9,.,15,.,TGTGCCAGCAGCGTAGAACAGGGCAGGGGCACTGAAGCTTTCTTT,CASSVEQGRGTEAFF
TRBJ2-1,TRBV11-2,.,22,.,TGTGCCAGCAGCTTTGTATTATTGGAACTAGTGGCCTTCAGACCTATCTACAATGAGCAGTTCTTC,CASSFVLLELVAFRPIYNEQFF
TRBJ1-1,TRBV7-3,many,14,.,TGTGCCAGCAGCTCCAGAAATTCTCGGACCGACCTATTCTTT,CASSSRNSRTDLFF